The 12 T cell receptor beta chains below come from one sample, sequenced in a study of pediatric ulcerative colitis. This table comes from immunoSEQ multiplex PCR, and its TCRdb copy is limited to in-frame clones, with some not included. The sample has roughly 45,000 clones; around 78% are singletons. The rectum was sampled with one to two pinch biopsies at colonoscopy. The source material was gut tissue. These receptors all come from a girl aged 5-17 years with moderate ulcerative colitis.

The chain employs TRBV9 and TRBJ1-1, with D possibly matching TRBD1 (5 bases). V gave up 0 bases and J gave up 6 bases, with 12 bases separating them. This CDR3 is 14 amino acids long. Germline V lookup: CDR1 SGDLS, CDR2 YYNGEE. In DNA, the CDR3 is TGTGCCAGCAGCGTAGAAGGGGAGCAGGCTGAAGCTTTCTTT. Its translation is CASSVEGEQAEAFF. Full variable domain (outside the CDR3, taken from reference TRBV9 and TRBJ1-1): DSGVTQTPKHLITATGQRVTLRCSPRSGDLSVYWYQQSLDQGLQFLIQYYNGEERAKGNILERFSAQQFPDLHSELNLSSLELGDSALYFCASSVEGEQAEAFFGQGTRLTVV.

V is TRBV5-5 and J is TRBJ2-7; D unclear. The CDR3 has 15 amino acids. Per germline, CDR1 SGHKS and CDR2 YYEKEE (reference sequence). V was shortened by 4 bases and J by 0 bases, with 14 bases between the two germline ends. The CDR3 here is CASSPQATVSYEQYF. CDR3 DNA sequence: TGTGCCAGCAGCCCCCAAGCAACGGTCTCCTACGAGCAGTACTTC.

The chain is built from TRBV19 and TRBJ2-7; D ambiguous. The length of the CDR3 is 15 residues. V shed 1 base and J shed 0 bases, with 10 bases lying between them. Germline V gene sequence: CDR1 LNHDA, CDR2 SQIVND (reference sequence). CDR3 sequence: CASSIGSGSSYEQYF. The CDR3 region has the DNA TGTGCCAGTAGTATAGGTTCAGGAAGCTCCTACGAGCAGTACTTC. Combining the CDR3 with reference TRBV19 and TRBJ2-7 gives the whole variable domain DGGITQSPKYLFRKEGQNVTLSCEQNLNHDAMYWYRQDPGQGLRLIYYSQIVNDFQKGDIAEGYSVSREKKESFPLTVTSAQKNPTAFYLCASSIGSGSSYEQYFGPGTRLTVT.

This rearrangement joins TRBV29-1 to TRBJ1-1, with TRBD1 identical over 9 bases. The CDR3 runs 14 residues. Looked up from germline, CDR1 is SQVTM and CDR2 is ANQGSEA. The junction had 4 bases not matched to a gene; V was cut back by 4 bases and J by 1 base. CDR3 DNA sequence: TGCAGCGTTGGGGGGACAGGGAGGAACACTGAAGCTTTCTTT. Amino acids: CSVGGTGRNTEAFF.

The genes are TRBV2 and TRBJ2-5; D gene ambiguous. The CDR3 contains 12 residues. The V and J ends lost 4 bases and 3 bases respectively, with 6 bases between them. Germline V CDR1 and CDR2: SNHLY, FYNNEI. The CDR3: CASSAPKETQYF. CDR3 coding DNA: TGTGCCAGCAGTGCACCGAAAGAGACCCAGTACTTC.

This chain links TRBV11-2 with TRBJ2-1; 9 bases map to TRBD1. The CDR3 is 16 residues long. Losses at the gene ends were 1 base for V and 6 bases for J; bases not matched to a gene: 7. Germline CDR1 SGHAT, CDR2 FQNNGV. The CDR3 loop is CASSLVGDRVSNEQFF. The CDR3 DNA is TGTGCCAGCAGCTTAGTAGGGGACAGGGTCTCCAATGAGCAGTTCTTC. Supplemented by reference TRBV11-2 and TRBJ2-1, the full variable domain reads EAGVAQSPRYKIIEKRQSVAFWCNPISGHATLYWYQQILGQGPKLLIQFQNNGVVDDSQLPKDRFSAERLKGVDSTLKIQPAKLEDSAVYLCASSLVGDRVSNEQFFGPGTRLTVL.

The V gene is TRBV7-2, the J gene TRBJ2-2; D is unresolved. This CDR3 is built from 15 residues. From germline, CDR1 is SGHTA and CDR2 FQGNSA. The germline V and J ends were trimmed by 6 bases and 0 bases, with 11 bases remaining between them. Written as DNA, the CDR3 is TGTGCCAGCAGTTTCCGGGTTACGAACACCGGGGAGCTGTTTTTT. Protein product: CASSFRVTNTGELFF.

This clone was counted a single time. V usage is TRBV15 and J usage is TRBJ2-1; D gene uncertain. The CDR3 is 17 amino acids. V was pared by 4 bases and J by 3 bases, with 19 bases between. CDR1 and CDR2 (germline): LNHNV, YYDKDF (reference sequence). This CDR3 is CATSNPTTARNYNEQFF. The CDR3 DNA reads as TGTGCCACCAGCAACCCGACGACGGCCCGAAACTACAATGAGCAGTTCTTC. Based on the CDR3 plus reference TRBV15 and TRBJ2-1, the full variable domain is DAMVIQNPRYQVTQFGKPVTLSCSQTLNHNVMYWYQQKSSQAPKLLFHYYDKDFNNEADTPDNFQSRRPNTSFCFLDIRSPGLGDTAMYLCATSNPTTARNYNEQFFGPGTRLTVL.

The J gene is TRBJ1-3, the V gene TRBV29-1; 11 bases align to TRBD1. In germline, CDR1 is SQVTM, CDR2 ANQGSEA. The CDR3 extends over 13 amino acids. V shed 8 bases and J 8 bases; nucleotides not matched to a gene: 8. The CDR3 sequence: CSIRDRGVDTIYF. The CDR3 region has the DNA TGCAGCATTCGGGACAGGGGGGTCGACACCATATATTTT.

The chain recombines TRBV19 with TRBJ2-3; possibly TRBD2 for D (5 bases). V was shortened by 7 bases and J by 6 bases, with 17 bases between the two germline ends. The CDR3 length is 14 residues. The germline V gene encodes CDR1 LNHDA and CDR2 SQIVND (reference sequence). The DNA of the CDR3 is TGTGCCAGTACCCGGCGGACTCTAAGGGATACGCAGTATTTT. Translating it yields CASTRRTLRDTQYF.

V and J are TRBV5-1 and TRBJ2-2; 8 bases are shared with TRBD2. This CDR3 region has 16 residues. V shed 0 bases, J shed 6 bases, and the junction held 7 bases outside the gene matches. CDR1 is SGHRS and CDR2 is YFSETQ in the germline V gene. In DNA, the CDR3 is TGCGCCAGCAGCTTGGACGCTAGCGGGTTTTCCGGGGAGCTGTTTTTT. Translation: CASSLDASGFSGELFF.

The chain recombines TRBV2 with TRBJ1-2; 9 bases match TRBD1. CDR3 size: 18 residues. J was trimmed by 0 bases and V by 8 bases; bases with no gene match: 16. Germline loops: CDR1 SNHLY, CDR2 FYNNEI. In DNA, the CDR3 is TGTGCCAGCTTCCGCACCCCGGGACAGGGCAAATCTAACTATGGCTACACCTTC. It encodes CASFRTPGQGKSNYGYTF.